The rows below give T cell receptor beta chains drawn from one sample of a study of blood T cell repertoires in COVID-19. Clones were read by immunoSEQ multiplex PCR, and TCRdb kept only the in-frame ones, dropping some. The profile covers approximately 200,000 clones, with approximately 84% appearing a single time and more than 2.5% taken by the ten largest. The sequencing sample was made of peripheral blood. The receptors stem from a woman in her twenties or thirties who had recovered from COVID-19. CDR3s include the opening cysteine and the closing phenylalanine or tryptophan. The order of the fields is clone size, V gene, J gene, D gene, CDR3 DNA, CDR3 protein. D genes are given only for firm matches. Size is stated for part of the rows, as once, few or many counts, or as a class when the clone is expanded.

>few|TRBV2|TRBJ2-2|TRBD1
TGTGCCGGAAAGACAGGGTCGAACACCGGGGAGCTGTTTTTT
CAGKTGSNTGELFF
>once|TRBV4-1|TRBJ2-1|TRBD1
TGCGCCAGCAGCCAAGTAGACAGGGCTGGGTCCTACAATGAGCAGTTCTTC
CASSQVDRAGSYNEQFF
>NA|TRBV5-1|TRBJ2-5|NA
TGCGCCAGCAGCTTAATGCGCGGGAACCAAGAGACCCAGTACTTC
CASSLMRGNQETQYF
>NA|TRBV20-1|TRBJ2-7|NA
TGCAGTGCTAGTCTAGCGCGTGCATGGCAGTACTTC
CSASLARAWQYF
>NA|TRBV28|TRBJ1-2|NA
TGTGCCAGCAGCCCACCCACCAGGCCGACCAGGGGCTACACCTTC
CASSPPTRPTRGYTF
>NA|TRBV10-3|TRBJ2-2|NA
TGTGCCATCGGACTCGGCGATTTGAACACCGGGGAGCTGTTTTTT
CAIGLGDLNTGELFF
>NA|TRBV6-2/TRBV6-3|TRBJ2-7|TRBD2
TGTGCCAGCAGTTATCCCATTAGCGGGATCGGAATCGACGAGCAGTACTTC
CASSYPISGIGIDEQYF
>few|TRBV4-1|TRBJ1-6|NA
TGCGCCAGCAGCCGGGGCTTCACGGAAAGGACCTATAATTCACCCCTCCACTTT
CASSRGFTERTYNSPLHF
>NA|TRBV25-1|TRBJ1-6|TRBD1
TGTGCCAGCAGTGGTCACAGGGGCAATTCACCCCTCCACTTT
CASSGHRGNSPLHF
>once|TRBV7-3|TRBJ2-1|NA
TGTGCCAGCAGCTTATCGGGGAATGAGCAGTTCTTC
CASSLSGNEQFF
>NA|TRBV27|TRBJ1-2|NA
TGTGCCAGCAGACAGGGACACCTCTATGGCTACACCTTC
CASRQGHLYGYTF
>NA|TRBV18|TRBJ1-1|TRBD1
TGTGCCAGCTCACAAGACAGGGGCACTGAAGCTTTCTTT
CASSQDRGTEAFF
>NA|TRBV2|TRBJ2-7|NA
TGTGCCAGCAGTGATTCGTTCCTCTACGAGCAGTACTTC
CASSDSFLYEQYF
>NA|TRBV3-1/TRBV3-2|TRBJ1-4|TRBD1
TGTGCCAGCAGCCAGAGTTCCGGGACAGGGGTTGGAGAAAAACTGTTTTTT
CASSQSSGTGVGEKLFF
>NA|TRBV6-6|TRBJ2-1|TRBD2
TGTGCCAGCAGTTACTCCTTGCGGGAGCGGTACAATGAGCAGTTCTTC
CASSYSLRERYNEQFF
>NA|TRBV27|TRBJ2-3|TRBD2
TGTGCCAGCAGTTTACTCTCGACTAGCGGTGCTAGCACAGATACGCAGTATTTT
CASSLLSTSGASTDTQYF
>NA|TRBV5-1|TRBJ2-6|NA
TGCGCCAGCAGCCTACAGGGCTCTGGGGCCAACGTCCTGACTTTC
CASSLQGSGANVLTF
>NA|TRBV5-1|TRBJ1-5|TRBD1
TGCGCCAGCAGCTCTGGACAGGGAACCGAGCCCCAGCATTTT
CASSSGQGTEPQHF
>NA|TRBV7-3|TRBJ2-5|NA
TGTGCCAGCAGCCCAGGACAGCAAGAGACCCAGTACTTC
CASSPGQQETQYF
>NA|TRBV5-1|TRBJ1-2|TRBD1
TGCGCCAGCAGCCCGGACAGGGCATCTGACTATGGCTACACCTTC
CASSPDRASDYGYTF
>NA|TRBV9|TRBJ2-1|NA
TGTGCCAGCAGCGTCGCGGCTGAGAACAATGAGCAGTTCTTC
CASSVAAENNEQFF
>NA|TRBV4-1|TRBJ2-2|NA
TGCGCCAGCAGCCAAGAGGCCGAGCGGCCCGCGAACACCGGGGAGCTGTTTTTT
CASSQEAERPANTGELFF
>NA|TRBV30|TRBJ2-7|NA
TGTGCCTGGAATCAGGTCAGGGGCCACGAGCAGTACTTC
CAWNQVRGHEQYF
>NA|TRBV5-1|TRBJ2-1|NA
TGCGCCAGCAGCTTGGATTTACAGCGGGCCATCTACAATGAGCAGTTCTTC
CASSLDLQRAIYNEQFF
>NA|TRBV28|TRBJ1-4|TRBD1
TGTGCCAGCAGTGCGCAGGGGGCAACTAATGAAAAACTGTTTTTT
CASSAQGATNEKLFF
>NA|TRBV29-1|TRBJ1-1|NA
TGCAGCGTTGAAGTGAATCAGGCGAACACTGAAGCTTTCTTT
CSVEVNQANTEAFF
>NA|TRBV7-3|TRBJ2-1|TRBD1
TGTGCCAGCAGCCCAGGGACAGGGGGCTTGAATGAGCAGTTCTTC
CASSPGTGGLNEQFF
>NA|TRBV30|TRBJ2-3|TRBD2
TGTGCCTGGAGTGTTCGGGGAGGGCGAACAGATACGCAGTATTTT
CAWSVRGGRTDTQYF
>NA|TRBV5-1|TRBJ2-2|TRBD1
TGCGCCAGCAGCGACGGACAGGGGCCCGGGGAGCTGTTTTTT
CASSDGQGPGELFF
>NA|TRBV7-3|TRBJ2-1|TRBD2
TGTGCCAGCAGCTTAGCGGGAGGGCCTAACTACAATGAGCAGTTCTTC
CASSLAGGPNYNEQFF
>NA|TRBV28|TRBJ1-1|NA
TGTGCCAGCAGTTTTCAGACTGCTGAAGCTTTCTTT
CASSFQTAEAFF
>NA|TRBV14|TRBJ1-1|NA
TGTGCCAGCAGCAAGCGGTTGGGGGGGAACACTGAAGCTTTCTTT
CASSKRLGGNTEAFF
>NA|TRBV7-3|TRBJ1-1|NA
TGTGCCAGCAGCTTGACAACGAACACTGAAGCTTTCTTT
CASSLTTNTEAFF
>NA|TRBV2|TRBJ1-2|TRBD1
TGTGCCAGCGGCCCGGGACAGGGTCATGGCTACACCTTC
CASGPGQGHGYTF
>once|TRBV7-6|TRBJ1-1|NA
TGTGCCAGCAGCTTAGTTCAGGGGTCCGAGAACACTGAAGCTTTCTTT
CASSLVQGSENTEAFF
>NA|TRBV4-1|TRBJ2-4|TRBD2
TGCGCCAGCAGCCCGGGACTAGCGGGAGGGCTAGCCAAAAACATTCAGTACTTC
CASSPGLAGGLAKNIQYF
>NA|TRBV9|TRBJ2-7|TRBD2
TGTGCCAGCAGCCCATCGACTAGCGACTACGAGCAGTACTTC
CASSPSTSDYEQYF
>NA|TRBV28|TRBJ2-1|NA
TGTGCCAGCAAACCCACAAGCTACAATGAGCAGTTCTTC
CASKPTSYNEQFF
>NA|TRBV6-5|TRBJ2-7|NA
TGTGCCAGCAGCGCAACAAGGGGTTACGAGCAGTACTTC
CASSATRGYEQYF
>NA|TRBV5-1|TRBJ2-7|NA
TGCGCCAGCAGCTTGCATCCGAGCCCCTACGAGCAGTACTTC
CASSLHPSPYEQYF
>NA|TRBV11-1|TRBJ1-1|TRBD1
TGTGCCAGCAGCTCGACGACAGGGTGGAGCACTGAAGCTTTCTTT
CASSSTTGWSTEAFF
>NA|TRBV6-5|TRBJ2-7|TRBD1
TGTGCCAGTTTGATGGACAGGGGGAATTACGAGCAGTACTTC
CASLMDRGNYEQYF
>few|TRBV5-4|TRBJ2-7|TRBD2
TGTGCCAGCAGCTTGGGCAGCGGGAGCTCCTACGAGCAGTACTTC
CASSLGSGSSYEQYF
>NA|TRBV28|TRBJ2-2|NA
TGTGCCAGCAGTTTCTTCGGGAGAGGTACCGGGGAGCTGTTTTTT
CASSFFGRGTGELFF
>NA|TRBV29-1|TRBJ2-5|NA
TGCAGCGTCTACACGGCGGGGAGGCGGGGGCTCCAGTACTTC
CSVYTAGRRGLQYF
>once|TRBV28|TRBJ1-1|TRBD1
TGTGCCAGCAGGGGGGACAGCCTAACTGAAGCTTTCTTT
CASRGDSLTEAFF
>few|TRBV9|TRBJ1-6|NA
TGTGCCAGCAGCGTAGTGGAGGGGTCACCCCTCCACTTT
CASSVVEGSPLHF
>NA|TRBV5-5|TRBJ2-1|NA
TGTGCCAGCAGCCGAGCGGCAAGCTCCTACAATGAGCAGTTCTTC
CASSRAASSYNEQFF
>NA|TRBV5-1|TRBJ2-5|TRBD1
TGCGCCAGCAGCTTCCAGGGGGCCATGGAGACCCAGTACTTC
CASSFQGAMETQYF
>NA|TRBV11-2|TRBJ2-5|TRBD2
TGTGCCAGCAGCGTTAACCCGGGACTAGCGGGAGGAGAGACCCAGTACTTC
CASSVNPGLAGGETQYF
>NA|TRBV28|TRBJ1-1|NA
TGTGCCAGCAGTCTTCTACCCGACAGGCTGGGCACTGAAGCTTTCTTT
CASSLLPDRLGTEAFF
>NA|TRBV19|TRBJ1-5|NA
TGTGCCAGTAGTATTCAGATGGATCAGCCCCAGCATTTT
CASSIQMDQPQHF
>once|TRBV28|TRBJ2-3|NA
TGTGCCAGCAGTTTAACAGGGAAGGTGACAGATACGCAGTATTTT
CASSLTGKVTDTQYF
>NA|TRBV24-1|TRBJ2-3|NA
TGTGCCACCAGTGAGCGGACAGCCGGGCAGTATTTT
CATSERTAGQYF
>NA|TRBV7-6|TRBJ2-7|NA
TGTGCCAGCAGCTTAGCAAAGAGCGACGAGCAGTACTTC
CASSLAKSDEQYF
>NA|TRBV30|TRBJ2-3|TRBD1
TGTGCCTGGAGTCGAGGACAGGGGGCCGGGGATACGCAGTATTTT
CAWSRGQGAGDTQYF
>NA|TRBV5-1|TRBJ2-1|TRBD2
TGCGCCACCACGGGAGGGGTTGAGCAGTTCTTC
CATTGGVEQFF
>NA|TRBV4-2|TRBJ2-2|TRBD2
TGTGCCAGCAGCCCCGAGACTAGCGGGAGGGCGAACACCGGGGAGCTGTTTTTT
CASSPETSGRANTGELFF